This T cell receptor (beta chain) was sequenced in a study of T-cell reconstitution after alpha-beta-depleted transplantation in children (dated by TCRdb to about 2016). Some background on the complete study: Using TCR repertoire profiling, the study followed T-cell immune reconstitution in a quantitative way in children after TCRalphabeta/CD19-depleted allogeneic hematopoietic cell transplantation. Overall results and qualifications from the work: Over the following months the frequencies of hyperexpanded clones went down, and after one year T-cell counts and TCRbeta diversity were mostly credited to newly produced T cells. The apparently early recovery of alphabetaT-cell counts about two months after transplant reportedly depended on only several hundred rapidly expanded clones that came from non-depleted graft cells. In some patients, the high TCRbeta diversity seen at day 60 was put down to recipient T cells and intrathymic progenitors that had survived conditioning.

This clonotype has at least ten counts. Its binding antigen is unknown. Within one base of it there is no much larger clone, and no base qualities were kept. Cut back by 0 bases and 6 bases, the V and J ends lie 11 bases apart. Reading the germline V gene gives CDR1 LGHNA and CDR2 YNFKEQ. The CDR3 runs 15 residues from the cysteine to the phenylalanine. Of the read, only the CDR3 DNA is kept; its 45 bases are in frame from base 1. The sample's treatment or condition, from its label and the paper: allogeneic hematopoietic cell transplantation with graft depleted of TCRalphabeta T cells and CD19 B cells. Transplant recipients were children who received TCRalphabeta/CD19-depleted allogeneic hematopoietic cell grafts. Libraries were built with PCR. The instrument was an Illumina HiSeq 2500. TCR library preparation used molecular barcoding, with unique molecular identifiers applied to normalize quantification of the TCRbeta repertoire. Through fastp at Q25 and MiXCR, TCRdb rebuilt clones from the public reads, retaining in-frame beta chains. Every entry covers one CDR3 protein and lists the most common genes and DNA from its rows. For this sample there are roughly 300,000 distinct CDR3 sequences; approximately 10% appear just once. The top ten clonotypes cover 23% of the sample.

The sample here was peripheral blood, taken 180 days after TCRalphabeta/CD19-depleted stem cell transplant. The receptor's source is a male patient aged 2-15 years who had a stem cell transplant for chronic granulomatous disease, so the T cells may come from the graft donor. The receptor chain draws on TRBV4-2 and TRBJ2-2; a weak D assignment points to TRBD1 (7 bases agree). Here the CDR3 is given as CASSQDDREAGELFF. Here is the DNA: TGTGCCAGCAGCCAAGACGACAGGGAGGCCGGGGAGCTGTTTTTT.